This T cell receptor (beta chain) was sequenced for a study of T cell repertoires in cytomegalovirus infection. Whole-study results and caveats: Using cumulative public TCR beta family frequency, the authors identified those who carried CMV together with the relevant HLA.

Using its own MiXCR run on the reads, TCRdb lists one record per CDR3 protein. Seen here are hundreds of thousands of distinct CDR3 sequences, about 11% observed once, and the top ten hold roughly a tenth. This clonotype appeared a few times. What it recognizes is unknown. V lost 7 bases, J lost 7 bases, and 5 bases stayed unmatched. CDR3 size: 13 residues. Germline-derived CDR1 and CDR2 are MDHEN and SYDVKM. The TCR was taken from a human donor in good health (CMV status not recorded). Some clones in this sample may be carry-over from other donors' samples. The rearrangement uses TRBV28 and TRBJ2-1; 9 bases agree with TRBD1. Sequenced input: PBMCs. The CDR3 reads CASILDRGNEQFF. In DNA form, the CDR3 reads TGTGCCAGCATCTTAGACAGGGGGAATGAGCAGTTCTTC.